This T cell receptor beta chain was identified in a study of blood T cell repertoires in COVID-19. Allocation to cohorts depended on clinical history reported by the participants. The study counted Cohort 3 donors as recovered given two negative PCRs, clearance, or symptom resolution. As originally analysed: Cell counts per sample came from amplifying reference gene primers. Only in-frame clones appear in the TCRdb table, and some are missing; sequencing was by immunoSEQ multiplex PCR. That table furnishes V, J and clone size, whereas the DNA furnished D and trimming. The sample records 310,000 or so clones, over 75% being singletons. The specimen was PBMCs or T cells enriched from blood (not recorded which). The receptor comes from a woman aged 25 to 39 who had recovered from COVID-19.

The CDR3 loop is CASSPRTSGHRLEQYF. CDR3 bases: TGTGCCAGCAGCCCCCGGACTAGCGGGCATCGCCTCGAGCAGTACTTC. This chain uses TRBV11-1 with TRBJ2-7, with 11 bases lining up with TRBD2. V shed 5 bases, J shed 6 bases, and the junction held 12 bases outside the gene matches. The germline CDR1 and CDR2 sequences are SGHAT and FQDESV (reference sequence). The CDR3 runs 16 residues.